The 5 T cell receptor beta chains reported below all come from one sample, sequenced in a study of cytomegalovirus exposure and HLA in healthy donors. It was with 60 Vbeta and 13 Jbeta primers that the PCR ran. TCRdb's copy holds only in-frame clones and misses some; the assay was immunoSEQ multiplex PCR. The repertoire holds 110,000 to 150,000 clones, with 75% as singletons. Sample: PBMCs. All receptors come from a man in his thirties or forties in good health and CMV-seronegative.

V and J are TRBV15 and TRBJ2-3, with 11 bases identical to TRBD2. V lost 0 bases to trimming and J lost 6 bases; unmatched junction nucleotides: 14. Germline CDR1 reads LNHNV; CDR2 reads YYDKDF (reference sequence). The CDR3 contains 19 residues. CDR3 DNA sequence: TGTGCCACCAGCAGAGATAATAGCGGGAGGGCCCTAGGTGCCGATACGCAGTATTTT. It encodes CATSRDNSGRALGADTQYF.

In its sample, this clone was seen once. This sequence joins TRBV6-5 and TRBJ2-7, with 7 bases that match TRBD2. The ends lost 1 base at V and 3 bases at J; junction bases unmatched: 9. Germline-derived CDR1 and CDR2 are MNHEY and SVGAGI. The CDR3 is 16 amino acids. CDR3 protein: CASSYFLAGSLYEQYF. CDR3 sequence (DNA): TGTGCCAGCAGTTACTTTTTAGCGGGTTCGCTCTACGAGCAGTACTTC.

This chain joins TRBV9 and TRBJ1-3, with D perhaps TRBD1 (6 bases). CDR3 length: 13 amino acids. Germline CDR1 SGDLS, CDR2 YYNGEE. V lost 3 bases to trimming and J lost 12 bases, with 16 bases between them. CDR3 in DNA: TGTGCCAGCAGCGCCGGGACATACTATGACATATATTTT. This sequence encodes CASSAGTYYDIYF.

The CDR3 region is CSVEDPDREIGYTF. The DNA of the CDR3 is TGCAGCGTTGAAGATCCGGACAGGGAGATAGGCTACACCTTC. The genes are TRBV29-1 and TRBJ1-2; TRBD1 matches at 8 bases. The trim removed 0 bases at V and 8 bases at J, leaving 8 bases unmatched. The CDR3 has 14 amino acids. Germline CDR1 and CDR2: SQVTM and ANQGSEA.

The DNA of the CDR3 is TGCGCCAGCAGCTTGAGACGGGGGAACACTGAAGCTTTCTTT. Its protein is CASSLRRGNTEAFF. The J gene is TRBJ1-1, the V gene TRBV5-1; D gene ambiguous. This CDR3 has 14 amino acids. V shed 1 base and J shed 1 base, with 8 bases lying between them. Germline CDR1 and CDR2: SGHRS and YFSETQ.